The 14 T cell receptor beta chains presented below share a single source sample, sequenced in a study of a mutant IDH1 vaccine in newly diagnosed glioma. Noted time point: week 5, during vaccination. Every vaccination contained 300 ug of the mutant IDH1 20-mer peptide and was paired with topical imiquimod. Profiling relied on immunoSEQ multiplex PCR, and the TCRdb table lists in-frame clones only, not all of them. The sample shows 60,000 or so clones, 84% of them seen only once. These receptors have no identified antigens. Sequenced material: PBMCs, taken from a glioma patient whose treatment included an IDH1 peptide vaccine. Receptors originate from a woman between 50 and 59 years old with glioma.

V usage is TRBV14 and J usage is TRBJ2-5, with D tentatively TRBD1 or TRBD2 (5 bases each). This CDR3 region has 13 residues. V lost 0 bases, J lost 9 bases, and 11 bases lay in between. Germline CDR1 is SGHDN and CDR2 is FVKESK. CDR3 coding DNA: TGTGCCAGCAGCCAAGATACCCTGGGGGCCCAGTACTTC. It encodes CASSQDTLGAQYF.

In its sample, this clone was seen once. This chain connects TRBV5-4 to TRBJ1-3; 7 positions agree with TRBD1. Per the germline V gene, CDR1 is SGHNT and CDR2 is YYREEE (reference sequence). With V trimmed by 4 bases and J by 0 bases, 4 bases remained unmatched. This CDR3 contains 15 residues. The CDR3 nucleotides are TGTGCCAGCAGCCCGGGACAGATCTCTGGAAACACCATATATTTT. It yields the protein CASSPGQISGNTIYF.

The DNA for the CDR3 is TGTGCCAGTAGTATACAGGGGGGTACTGAAGCTTTCTTT. Translation: CASSIQGGTEAFF. V is TRBV19 and J is TRBJ1-1, with 7 bases identical to TRBD1. Per the germline V gene, CDR1 is LNHDA and CDR2 is SQIVND (reference sequence). V shed 2 bases and J 5 bases; nucleotides not matched to a gene: 2. There are 13 residues in the CDR3.

The V call is TRBV9, the J call TRBJ2-1; D call uncertain. The CDR3 runs 12 residues. V was clipped by 3 bases and J by 5 bases, with 6 bases between them. Germline CDR1 SGDLS, CDR2 YYNGEE. The CDR3, as DNA: TGTGCCAGCAGCGAGTACAACAATGAGCAGTTCTTC. Residues: CASSEYNNEQFF. The entire variable domain, with the rest obtained from reference TRBV9 and TRBJ2-1, is as follows: DSGVTQTPKHLITATGQRVTLRCSPRSGDLSVYWYQQSLDQGLQFLIQYYNGEERAKGNILERFSAQQFPDLHSELNLSSLELGDSALYFCASSEYNNEQFFGPGTRLTVL.

The rearrangement uses TRBV5-4 and TRBJ2-3, with D perhaps matching TRBD2 (6 bases). CDR1 is SGHNT, CDR2 YYREEE, per germline (reference sequence). The CDR3 covers 13 residues. V lost 2 bases and J lost 5, with 9 bases in between. This chain's CDR3 is CASSFQGGDTQYF. In DNA form, the CDR3 reads TGTGCCAGCAGCTTCCAGGGAGGAGATACGCAGTATTTT.

This rearrangement joins TRBV5-1 to TRBJ2-3; the D is unclear. Germline V gene lookup returns CDR1 SGHRS and CDR2 YFSETQ. Between the trimmed V and J ends, which lost 2 bases and 0 bases, there was a span of 4 bases. The CDR3 length is 13 residues. DNA of the CDR3: TGCGCCAGCAGCTTTTTTAGCACAGATACGCAGTATTTT. The encoded protein is CASSFFSTDTQYF.

The rearrangement joins TRBV29-1 to TRBJ1-5; D is ambiguous. V lost 4 bases to trimming and J lost 0 bases, with 4 bases between them. Looked up from germline, CDR1 is SQVTM and CDR2 is ANQGSEA. CDR3 size: 12 residues. The CDR3 sequence is CSVGNSNQPQHF. The CDR3 coding sequence is TGCAGCGTTGGGAATAGCAATCAGCCCCAGCATTTT.

The rearrangement uses TRBV6-5 and TRBJ1-1; tentatively, D is TRBD1 (5 bases). Trimming took 6 bases from V and 1 from J, leaving 9 bases between them. Germline CDR1 MNHEY, CDR2 SVGAGI. This CDR3 region has 13 residues. CDR3 loop: CASRKRGNTEAFF. The CDR3 coding sequence is TGTGCCAGCAGGAAGAGGGGGAACACTGAAGCTTTCTTT.

This clone was counted between two and nine times. The CDR3 region is CASSEDRGLRVETQYF. The CDR3 DNA reads as TGTGCCAGCAGTGAGGACAGGGGGCTCAGGGTGGAGACCCAGTACTTC. The rearrangement uses TRBV2 and TRBJ2-5; 11 positions match TRBD1. The J segment lost 5 bases and the V segment lost 3 bases, leaving 8 bases of the junction unmatched. This CDR3 is built from 16 residues. Germline CDR1 SNHLY, CDR2 FYNNEI.

V gene TRBV15 combines with J gene TRBJ2-5; D remains ambiguous. The V gene's germline CDR1 is LNHNV and CDR2 YYDKDF (reference sequence). The CDR3 runs 13 residues. Trimming took off 0 bases at V and 3 bases at J, with 5 bases between the two ends. The CDR3 DNA sequence: TGTGCCACCAGCAGAGATATGAAAGAGACCCAGTACTTC. As protein: CATSRDMKETQYF.

The V and J genes are TRBV19 and TRBJ1-6; no clear D. Germline CDR1 and CDR2: LNHDA and SQIVND (reference sequence). This CDR3 comprises 13 residues. Trimming pared 7 bases from V and 8 bases from J, leaving 12 bases between. The CDR3, as DNA: TGTGCCAGTACCGACCTTTCATATTCACCCCTCCACTTT. This encodes CASTDLSYSPLHF.

The chain uses TRBV6-5 and TRBJ2-7, with D possibly TRBD2 on 5 matching bases. Trimming pared 4 bases from V and 6 bases from J, leaving 16 bases between. The CDR3 sequence is 14 residues long. The germline gives CDR1 MNHEY, CDR2 SVGAGI. DNA of the CDR3: TGTGCCAGCAGTTTCGGGATTGGAGCGTTCGAGCAGTACTTC. This sequence encodes CASSFGIGAFEQYF.

This clone was detected only once. The genes are TRBV6-6 and TRBJ1-2, with D maybe TRBD1 (5 bases). The CDR3 spans 15 residues. V was clipped by 6 bases and J by 7 bases, with 21 bases between them. Germline CDR1 is MNHNY and CDR2 is SVGAGI (reference sequence). CDR3 sequence (DNA): TGTGCCAGCAGCCTTTCAGGTGGCAGGGAGGCTGGCTACACCTTC. Translated: CASSLSGGREAGYTF.

This rearrangement joins TRBV7-9 to TRBJ1-2; D is unclear. Germline CDR1 reads SEHNR; CDR2 reads FQNEAQ (reference sequence). This CDR3 has 15 residues. V was clipped by 5 bases and J by 4 bases, with 17 bases between them. The CDR3 spells CASSQRSGNRYGYTF. The CDR3 DNA reads TGTGCCAGCAGCCAAAGGTCGGGTAATCGCTATGGCTACACCTTC.